Below are 26 T cell receptor beta chains sequenced from a single sample in a study of blood T cell repertoires in COVID-19. This table comes from immunoSEQ multiplex PCR, and its TCRdb copy is limited to in-frame clones, with some not included. Of some 42,000 clones detected, about 90% appear once; the ten largest clones hold about 2.6%. The sequenced sample was peripheral blood. All receptors come from a man in his forties or fifties with active COVID-19.

With respect to this clone: Its ends do not fully match the called genes, so a read error is possible. The rearrangement joins TRBV7-9 to TRBJ1-1; D gene ambiguous. The CDR3 is 13 residues long. In germline, CDR1 is SEHNR, CDR2 FQNEAQ (reference sequence). DNA for the CDR3: TGTGCCAGCAGCTTAACCTTGAACTCTGAAGCTTTCTTT. This gives the protein CASSLTLNSEAFF. Full variable domain (outside the CDR3, taken from reference TRBV7-9 and TRBJ1-1): DTGVSQNPRHKITKRGQNVTFRCDPISEHNRLYWYRQTLGQGPEFLTYFQNEAQLEKSRLLSDRFSAERPKGSFSTLEIQRTEQGDSAMYLCASSLTLNSEAFFGQGTRLTVV.

This chain joins TRBV3-1 (or the pseudogene TRBV3-2) and TRBJ1-6; TRBD1 matches 7 bases. CDR3 length equals 16 residues. The V and J ends lost 7 bases and 10 bases, in that order; junction bases with no gene match: 16. Germline loops: CDR1 LGHDT, CDR2 YNNKEL (reference sequence). The CDR3 bases are TGTGCCAGCACTCCTCTACCAAGACAGGGCCCCTCACCCCTCCACTTT. Translated, it gives CASTPLPRQGPSPLHF.

The chain links TRBV7-3 to TRBJ2-1; D perhaps matches TRBD2 (5 bases). V gave up 2 bases and J gave up 9 bases, with 11 bases separating them. Germline-derived CDR1 and CDR2 are SGHTA and FQGTGA. The CDR3 length is 13 residues. Here the CDR3 DNA reads TGTGCCAGCAGCTTAGAACCCCGGGGTGAGCAGTTCTTC. Its translation is CASSLEPRGEQFF.

This chain connects TRBV9 to TRBJ1-4, with a possible D match to TRBD1 (6 bases). The V and J ends lost 7 bases and 6 bases respectively, with 19 bases between them. CDR1 is SGDLS and CDR2 is YYNGEE in the germline V gene. There are 15 residues in the CDR3. Written as DNA, the CDR3 is TGTGCCAGCCCACTTAAACAGGGCGGCGATGAAAAACTGTTTTTT. It is translated as CASPLKQGGDEKLFF.

In its sample, this clone was seen once. The genes are TRBV4-3 and TRBJ1-2, with D maybe TRBD1 (6 bases). Between the trimmed V and J ends, which lost 0 bases and 8 bases, there was a span of 16 bases. The CDR3 is 15 amino acids. Germline values: CDR1 LGHNA, CDR2 YSLEER. The CDR3 DNA reads TGCGCCAGCAGCCAAGATGGGATCAGGGGTAGGGGCTACACCTTC. Protein sequence: CASSQDGIRGRGYTF.

A few counts support this clone. J is TRBJ1-1 and V is TRBV5-8, with D hard to call. CDR3 length equals 14 residues. Trimming stripped 6 bases from V and 4 bases from J, with 16 bases between. CDR1 is SGHTS and CDR2 is YDEGEE in the germline V gene. The CDR3 loop is CASTLGPRGTEAFF. The CDR3 DNA follows: TGTGCCAGCACCCTGGGTCCTCGGGGCACTGAAGCTTTCTTT. The full variable domain, in which reference TRBV5-8 and TRBJ1-1 provide the parts outside the CDR3, is EAGVTQSPTHLIKTRGQQATLRCSPISGHTSVYWYQQALGLGLQFLLWYDEGEERNRGNFPPRFSGRQFPNYSSELNVNALELEDSALYLCASTLGPRGTEAFFGQGTRLTVV.

The rearrangement links TRBV28 to TRBJ1-2; 9 bases are shared with TRBD1. Per germline, CDR1 MDHEN and CDR2 SYDVKM. The CDR3 spans 13 residues. V trimming: 3 bases; J trimming: 4 bases; junction bases outside the gene matches: 0. CDR3 in amino acids: CASSLTGGYGYTF. As DNA, the CDR3 is TGTGCCAGCAGTTTGACAGGGGGCTATGGCTACACCTTC.

V usage is TRBV28 and J usage is TRBJ1-2; 7 nucleotides line up with TRBD1. V lost 4 bases to trimming and J lost 8 bases; unmatched junction nucleotides: 7. The CDR3 has 13 amino acids. Germline CDR1 MDHEN, CDR2 SYDVKM. CDR3 region: CASSSTGLRGYTF. Here the CDR3 DNA reads TGTGCCAGCAGTTCGACAGGGCTGAGGGGCTACACCTTC.

The chain links TRBV5-1 to TRBJ1-5; tentatively, D is TRBD1 (6 bases). Trimming left V 6 bases short and J 15 bases short, with 19 bases between. The CDR3 runs 12 residues. The germline V gene encodes CDR1 SGHRS and CDR2 YFSETQ. This CDR3 is CASTETGTEWHF. As DNA, the CDR3 is TGCGCCAGCACCGAGACAGGTACGGAATGGCATTTT.

V is TRBV5-1 and J is TRBJ1-1, with D uncertain. CDR3 size: 14 residues. V was cut by 0 bases and J by 1 base, with 7 bases left in between. Germline lookup yields CDR1 SGHRS and CDR2 YFSETQ. CDR3 nucleotide sequence: TGCGCCAGCAGCTTGGTACAGCAGAACACTGAAGCTTTCTTT. This encodes CASSLVQQNTEAFF.

The V and J genes are TRBV18 and TRBJ1-2, with 7 bases that match TRBD1. With 2 bases clipped from V and 6 bases from J, the junction kept 9 bases outside the gene matches. The CDR3 sequence is 15 residues long. The germline CDR1 and CDR2 sequences are KGHSH and LQKENI. CDR3 bases: TGTGCCAGCTCACCATACGGACAGGCGCAGGATGGCTACACCTTC. Translation: CASSPYGQAQDGYTF.

The chain uses TRBV7-8 and TRBJ1-4; a possible D gene is TRBD1 (5 bases). The CDR3 spans 15 residues. V shed 4 bases and J shed 4 bases, with 13 bases lying between them. Germline values: CDR1 SGHVS, CDR2 FQNEAQ. The CDR3 region is CASSWEGVINEKLFF. The CDR3 nucleotides read TGTGCCAGCAGCTGGGAAGGGGTTATTAATGAAAAACTGTTTTTT.

The chain couples TRBV25-1 to TRBJ2-1; TRBD2 agrees at 7 bases. Germline CDR1 is MGHDK and CDR2 is SYGVNS. The CDR3 runs 11 residues. CDR3 nucleotides: TGTGTCGGGGGGAACTACAATGAGCAGTTCTTC. It translates to CVGGNYNEQFF.

V and J are TRBV7-8 and TRBJ1-2; weak D call: TRBD1 (6 bases). There are 15 residues in the CDR3. Trimming removed 2 bases from V and 6 bases from J, with 16 bases in between. Germline V gene data show CDR1 as SGHVS and CDR2 as FQNEAQ. The DNA of the CDR3 is TGTGCCAGCAGCTTAAGCTCTTCTACAGGGCATGGCTACACCTTC. Amino acids: CASSLSSSTGHGYTF.

V usage is TRBV5-5 and J usage is TRBJ2-7, with D maybe TRBD2 (7 bases). V gave up 1 base and J gave up 5 bases, with 19 bases separating them. The germline V gene encodes CDR1 SGHKS and CDR2 YYEKEE (reference sequence). CDR3 size: 16 residues. The CDR3 is CASSLSARGARNEQYF. CDR3 bases: TGTGCCAGCAGCTTGAGTGCACGGGGGGCGCGGAACGAGCAGTACTTC.

The chain joins TRBV30 to TRBJ1-3, with unresolved D. Germline values: CDR1 GTSNPN, CDR2 SVGIG (reference sequence). This CDR3 has 15 amino acids. V dropped 3 bases and J dropped 2 bases, with 14 bases sitting between them. The DNA of the CDR3 is TGTGCCTGGAGACGACTACGTTTCACTGGAAACACCATATATTTT. Its protein is CAWRRLRFTGNTIYF.

The V gene is TRBV6-2 or TRBV6-3, the J gene TRBJ1-1; 11 bases fit TRBD1. The CDR3 covers 18 residues. The germline V gene has CDR1 MNHEY and CDR2 SVGEGT. Unmatched junction bases numbered 13, after V lost 6 bases and J lost 1 base. Here the CDR3 DNA reads TGTGCCAGCAGCCCTGGCCGGACAGGGGGCCTCCGGAACACTGAAGCTTTCTTT. Translating gives CASSPGRTGGLRNTEAFF.

Details on this clone: Its ends do not fully match the called genes, so a read error is possible. The gene calls are TRBV28 and TRBJ1-4; no clear D gene. Germline loops: CDR1 MDHEN, CDR2 SYDVKM. The CDR3 contains 12 residues. CDR3 in DNA: TGTGCCAGCAGTTTGACTAATGAAAAACTATTTTTT. Its protein product is CASSLTNEKLFF.

The chain combines TRBV3-1 (or the pseudogene TRBV3-2) with TRBJ1-2; no definite D call. The germline CDR1 and CDR2 sequences are LGHDT and YNNKEL (reference sequence). The germline V and J ends were trimmed by 3 bases and 8 bases, with 10 bases remaining between them. The CDR3 has 12 amino acids. CDR3 sequence reads: CASSHRSGGYTF. The CDR3 DNA sequence: TGTGCCAGCAGCCACCGCTCGGGGGGCTACACCTTC.

The gene calls are TRBV7-2 and TRBJ2-1; possibly TRBD2 for D (6 bases). V lost 1 base to trimming and J lost 6 bases, with 13 bases between them. The CDR3 loop spans 15 amino acids. CDR1 is SGHTA and CDR2 is FQGNSA in the germline V gene. CDR3: CASSLVWNSGNEQFF. The CDR3 DNA sequence: TGTGCCAGCAGCTTAGTGTGGAATAGCGGCAATGAGCAGTTCTTC.

The genes are TRBV6-6 and TRBJ2-7; 14 nucleotides align to TRBD2. Germline V lookup: CDR1 MNHNY, CDR2 SVGAGI (reference sequence). Trimming at V came to 6 bases and at J to 0 bases, leaving 16 bases not matched to a gene. The CDR3 is 20 residues long. The CDR3 loop is CASSRRPGTSGGRSSYEQYF. DNA for the CDR3: TGTGCCAGCAGCCGACGTCCCGGGACTAGCGGGGGTCGAAGCTCCTACGAGCAGTACTTC.

In this sample, this clone turned up a few times. The J gene is TRBJ1-5, the V gene TRBV19, with 9 nucleotides matching TRBD1. Trimming at V came to 5 bases and at J to 2 bases, leaving 4 bases not matched to a gene. The CDR3 loop spans 15 amino acids. The germline CDR1 and CDR2 sequences are LNHDA and SQIVND (reference sequence). DNA for the CDR3: TGTGCCAGTAGTTTACAGGGGGCAGGCAATCAGCCCCAGCATTTT. Encoded protein: CASSLQGAGNQPQHF.

This rearrangement joins TRBV7-3 to TRBJ2-3, with D possibly matching TRBD2 (6 bases). The germline CDR1 and CDR2 sequences are SGHTA and FQGTGA. This CDR3 contains 14 residues. Trimming took 2 bases from V and 4 from J, leaving 10 bases between them. CDR3 residues: CASSLHGGADTQYF. The CDR3 DNA sequence: TGTGCCAGCAGCTTACATGGCGGGGCAGATACGCAGTATTTT.

The CDR3 here is CAIRGQGLNTGELFF. The DNA for the CDR3 is TGTGCCATCCGAGGACAGGGGCTCAACACCGGGGAGCTGTTTTTT. The V gene is TRBV6-6, the J gene TRBJ2-2, with TRBD1 identical over 9 bases. V shed 10 bases and J 2 bases; nucleotides not matched to a gene: 8. The germline V gene encodes CDR1 MNHNY and CDR2 SVGAGI (reference sequence). This CDR3 is built from 15 residues.

J is TRBJ2-1 and V is TRBV5-1, with a possible D match to TRBD2 (5 bases). The germline gives CDR1 SGHRS, CDR2 YFSETQ. The CDR3 is 18 amino acids. V was clipped by 0 bases and J by 4 bases, with 20 bases between them. The CDR3 DNA is TGCGCCAGCAGCTTGGCCAGGTTGAGGGCCGAGACTTACAATGAGCAGTTCTTC. Translation gives CASSLARLRAETYNEQFF. The variable domain in full, completed from reference TRBV5-1 and TRBJ2-1, reads KAGVTQTPRYLIKTRGQQVTLSCSPISGHRSVSWYQQTPGQGLQFLFEYFSETQRNKGNFPGRFSGRQFSNSRSEMNVSTLELGDSALYLCASSLARLRAETYNEQFFGPGTRLTVL.

The chain combines TRBV6-1 with TRBJ1-2, with D possibly matching TRBD1 (5 bases). Between the trimmed V and J ends, which lost 2 bases and 4 bases, there was a span of 11 bases. CDR3 length equals 14 residues. Per germline, CDR1 MNHNS and CDR2 SASEGT. CDR3: CASSEPSGLYGYTF. The DNA for the CDR3 is TGTGCCAGCAGTGAACCATCGGGACTCTATGGCTACACCTTC.